Listed below are T cell receptor beta chains from one sample, sequenced in a study of blood T cell repertoires in COVID-19. Sequenced by immunoSEQ multiplex PCR; TCRdb stores in-frame clones only, minus some. The table includes fewer than 200,000 clones, 65% to 80% detected once. The sequenced sample was peripheral blood. These receptors were taken from a man in his 60s with acute or convalescent COVID-19. Each CDR3 is given with its conserved first and last residue. The D gene is left open where the match is weak. Size tells how often a clone was seen (once, few, many) or the class of an expanded clone, and some rows leave it out.

v_gene: TRBV5-1
d_gene: TRBD2
abundance: few
j_gene: TRBJ2-1
CDR3nt: TGCGCCAGCAGCCGGAGTCCCGGGACTAGCGGGGGAGCGAATGAGCAGTTCTTC
CDR3aa: CASSRSPGTSGGANEQFF

v_gene: TRBV5-1
d_gene: NA
abundance: NA
j_gene: TRBJ2-3
CDR3nt: TGCGCCAGCAGCTCCCCAGGGAATGGGAAAGATACGCAGTATTTT
CDR3aa: CASSSPGNGKDTQYF

v_gene: TRBV18
d_gene: TRBD1
abundance: NA
j_gene: TRBJ1-2
CDR3nt: TGTGCCAGCTCACCTCGAAACGACAGGGGTTATGGCTACACCTTC
CDR3aa: CASSPRNDRGYGYTF

v_gene: TRBV5-6
d_gene: NA
abundance: NA
j_gene: TRBJ1-3
CDR3nt: TGTGCCAGCAGCTTGGATTTCCGGGACACCAGAAACACCATATATTTT
CDR3aa: CASSLDFRDTRNTIYF

v_gene: TRBV6-6
d_gene: TRBD2
abundance: NA
j_gene: TRBJ2-7
CDR3nt: TGTGCCAGCAGTTCGACTAGCTGGTCCTACGAGCAGTACTTC
CDR3aa: CASSSTSWSYEQYF

v_gene: TRBV21-1
d_gene: NA
abundance: many
j_gene: TRBJ1-2
CDR3nt: TGTGCCAGCAGCAGGGAGGACAGGGAACAGGGCTACACCTTC
CDR3aa: CASSREDREQGYTF

v_gene: TRBV25-1
d_gene: NA
abundance: NA
j_gene: TRBJ1-1
CDR3nt: TGTGCCAGCAGTGAATCTGCCGGGATAAACACTGAAGCTTTCTTT
CDR3aa: CASSESAGINTEAFF

v_gene: TRBV6-2/TRBV6-3
d_gene: TRBD1
abundance: NA
j_gene: TRBJ2-1
CDR3nt: TGTGCCAGCAGTAACATCGGGACAGCCTACAATGAGCAGTTCTTC
CDR3aa: CASSNIGTAYNEQFF

v_gene: TRBV5-1
d_gene: TRBD1
abundance: once
j_gene: TRBJ1-1
CDR3nt: TGCGCCAGCAGCCCCGGGACAGGGGAGAATTTAGCTTTCTTT
CDR3aa: CASSPGTGENLAFF

v_gene: TRBV7-9
d_gene: TRBD2
abundance: NA
j_gene: TRBJ2-5
CDR3nt: TGTGCCAGCAGCCTTCGACTAGCGGTTGAGACCCAGTACTTC
CDR3aa: CASSLRLAVETQYF

v_gene: TRBV28
d_gene: NA
abundance: once
j_gene: TRBJ2-2
CDR3nt: TGTGCCAGCAGACCGAGACAGGTTCTTAACACCGGGGAGCTGTTTTTT
CDR3aa: CASRPRQVLNTGELFF

v_gene: TRBV27
d_gene: NA
abundance: NA
j_gene: TRBJ2-1
CDR3nt: TGTGCCAGCAGGGGGGGTCTTAGGAGCTCCTACAATGAGCAGTTCTTC
CDR3aa: CASRGGLRSSYNEQFF

v_gene: TRBV10-3
d_gene: TRBD1
abundance: NA
j_gene: TRBJ2-2
CDR3nt: TGTGCCATCAGACAGGGGGCCGGGGAGCTGTTTTTT
CDR3aa: CAIRQGAGELFF

v_gene: TRBV7-8
d_gene: NA
abundance: NA
j_gene: TRBJ2-7
CDR3nt: TGTGCCAGCAGCTTAGCGGGGGGACGGGCCTCCTACGAGCAGTACTTC
CDR3aa: CASSLAGGRASYEQYF

v_gene: TRBV4-1
d_gene: NA
abundance: once
j_gene: TRBJ2-7
CDR3nt: TGCGCCAGCAGCCAAGGAATATTTCAGGGCTACGAGCAGTACTTC
CDR3aa: CASSQGIFQGYEQYF

v_gene: TRBV29-1
d_gene: NA
abundance: once
j_gene: TRBJ1-2
CDR3nt: TGCAGCGTTACCGAGGGTCCGGGTGGCTACACCTTC
CDR3aa: CSVTEGPGGYTF

v_gene: TRBV6-5
d_gene: NA
abundance: NA
j_gene: TRBJ2-7
CDR3nt: TGTGCCAGCACCGGTAGTGGGGAGAAGTACGAGCAGTACTTC
CDR3aa: CASTGSGEKYEQYF

v_gene: TRBV5-6
d_gene: TRBD1
abundance: NA
j_gene: TRBJ2-7
CDR3nt: TGTGCCAGCAGCTTGACGGTCAGGGGGTACGAGCAGTACTTC
CDR3aa: CASSLTVRGYEQYF

v_gene: TRBV4-2
d_gene: TRBD2
abundance: NA
j_gene: TRBJ2-1
CDR3nt: TGTGCCAGCAGCCAAGTTGATTATGGGACTAGCGGGGGGGACAATGAGCAGTTCTTC
CDR3aa: CASSQVDYGTSGGDNEQFF

v_gene: TRBV2
d_gene: NA
abundance: NA
j_gene: TRBJ2-7
CDR3nt: TGTGCCAGCAGTGAGCTAGTCTCCTACGAGCAGTACTTC
CDR3aa: CASSELVSYEQYF

v_gene: TRBV3-1/TRBV3-2
d_gene: NA
abundance: NA
j_gene: TRBJ1-1
CDR3nt: TGTGCCAGCAGTATACAGGGTAGCACTGAAGCTTTCTTT
CDR3aa: CASSIQGSTEAFF

v_gene: TRBV28
d_gene: TRBD1
abundance: NA
j_gene: TRBJ2-2
CDR3nt: TGTGCGAGTATACAGGGGAGCAACACCGGGGAGCTGTTTTTT
CDR3aa: CASIQGSNTGELFF

v_gene: TRBV27
d_gene: TRBD1
abundance: NA
j_gene: TRBJ2-3
CDR3nt: TGTGCCAGCAGTCTGACAGGGGCAGGGGCAGATACGCAGTATTTT
CDR3aa: CASSLTGAGADTQYF

v_gene: TRBV7-9
d_gene: TRBD1
abundance: NA
j_gene: TRBJ1-1
CDR3nt: TGTGCCAGCAGCCGAGGGGACAGGAACACTGAAGCTTTCTTT
CDR3aa: CASSRGDRNTEAFF

v_gene: TRBV5-1
d_gene: NA
abundance: once
j_gene: TRBJ2-7
CDR3nt: TGCGCCAGCAGCTCCCCGGACACCCTCTACGAGCAGTACTTC
CDR3aa: CASSSPDTLYEQYF

v_gene: TRBV4-1
d_gene: NA
abundance: few
j_gene: TRBJ2-2
CDR3nt: TGCGCCAGCAGCCAAGAAGCGGGCAGGAACACCGGGGAGCTGTTTTTT
CDR3aa: CASSQEAGRNTGELFF

v_gene: TRBV7-3
d_gene: NA
abundance: NA
j_gene: TRBJ2-1
CDR3nt: TGTGCCAGCAGCTTACAGGGATATCTGAATGAGCAGTTCTTC
CDR3aa: CASSLQGYLNEQFF

v_gene: TRBV7-9
d_gene: NA
abundance: NA
j_gene: TRBJ1-2
CDR3nt: TGTGCCAGCAGCTTAAAGCCCGGCTATGGCTACACCTTC
CDR3aa: CASSLKPGYGYTF

v_gene: TRBV6-2/TRBV6-3
d_gene: TRBD1
abundance: NA
j_gene: TRBJ1-1
CDR3nt: TGTGCCAGCAGCAAGGCCCGGGACAGGGTCACTGAAGCTTTCTTT
CDR3aa: CASSKARDRVTEAFF

v_gene: TRBV4-3
d_gene: NA
abundance: NA
j_gene: TRBJ1-2
CDR3nt: TGCGCCAGCAGCCAAGATTTCAGGGATGGCTACACCTTC
CDR3aa: CASSQDFRDGYTF

v_gene: TRBV5-1
d_gene: TRBD1
abundance: NA
j_gene: TRBJ2-2
CDR3nt: TGCGCCAGCAGCGCCCAACAGGGGGCGATCACCGGGGAGCTGTTTTTT
CDR3aa: CASSAQQGAITGELFF

v_gene: TRBV6-2/TRBV6-3
d_gene: NA
abundance: NA
j_gene: TRBJ2-1
CDR3nt: TGTGCCAGCAGTTCCCGCTCCTACAATGAGCAGTTCTTC
CDR3aa: CASSSRSYNEQFF

v_gene: TRBV2
d_gene: NA
abundance: NA
j_gene: TRBJ1-5
CDR3nt: TGTGCCAGCAGTGAGCGGGGAACTAGCAATCAGCCCCAGCATTTT
CDR3aa: CASSERGTSNQPQHF

v_gene: TRBV10-3
d_gene: NA
abundance: NA
j_gene: TRBJ1-3
CDR3nt: TGTGCCATCAGTGAATACAGGGATTCGGACACCATATATTTT
CDR3aa: CAISEYRDSDTIYF

v_gene: TRBV9
d_gene: NA
abundance: NA
j_gene: TRBJ2-3
CDR3nt: TGTGCCAGCAGCGTAGGTTCCAGCGACAGCACAGATACGCAGTATTTT
CDR3aa: CASSVGSSDSTDTQYF

v_gene: TRBV28
d_gene: TRBD1
abundance: NA
j_gene: TRBJ1-2
CDR3nt: TGTGCCAGCAGTTTATCCCCGATGGGACAGGGGGCAAGTGGCTACACCTTC
CDR3aa: CASSLSPMGQGASGYTF

v_gene: TRBV9
d_gene: NA
abundance: NA
j_gene: TRBJ2-7
CDR3nt: TGTGCCAGCAGCGTTGGAGGGGGCAGGTCCTACGAGCAGTACTTC
CDR3aa: CASSVGGGRSYEQYF

v_gene: TRBV6-5
d_gene: TRBD1
abundance: once
j_gene: TRBJ1-2
CDR3nt: TGTGCCAGCAGTTACGGTCGGCAGGGGGGAGACTATGGCTACACCTTC
CDR3aa: CASSYGRQGGDYGYTF

v_gene: TRBV9
d_gene: TRBD1
abundance: NA
j_gene: TRBJ1-4
CDR3nt: TGTGCCAGCAGCTATGGACAGGGCGAGGAAAAACTGTTTTTT
CDR3aa: CASSYGQGEEKLFF

v_gene: TRBV7-3
d_gene: TRBD2
abundance: NA
j_gene: TRBJ2-7
CDR3nt: TGTGCCAGCAGCCTTCAAGCGGGGCCATCCTACGAGCAGTACTTC
CDR3aa: CASSLQAGPSYEQYF

v_gene: TRBV30
d_gene: NA
abundance: NA
j_gene: TRBJ2-7
CDR3nt: TGTGCCTGGGTACGGGATCCCTACGAGCAGTACTTC
CDR3aa: CAWVRDPYEQYF

v_gene: TRBV4-1
d_gene: TRBD1
abundance: NA
j_gene: TRBJ1-2
CDR3nt: TGCGCCAGCAGCCAAAACAACAGGGGCTATGGCTACACCTTC
CDR3aa: CASSQNNRGYGYTF

v_gene: TRBV7-3
d_gene: TRBD1
abundance: NA
j_gene: TRBJ1-1
CDR3nt: TGTGCCAGCAGCTTAGGACAGGAATACACTGAAGCTTTCTTT
CDR3aa: CASSLGQEYTEAFF

v_gene: TRBV3-1/TRBV3-2
d_gene: TRBD1
abundance: NA
j_gene: TRBJ1-1
CDR3nt: TGTGCCAGCAGCCAAGATTTGGGACAGAGCTACACTGAAGCTTTCTTT
CDR3aa: CASSQDLGQSYTEAFF

v_gene: TRBV11-1
d_gene: NA
abundance: many
j_gene: TRBJ2-2
CDR3nt: TGTGCCAGCAGCCAGAACACCGGGGAGCTGTTTTTT
CDR3aa: CASSQNTGELFF

v_gene: TRBV24-1
d_gene: TRBD1
abundance: NA
j_gene: TRBJ2-3
CDR3nt: TGTGCCACCAGTGAGAGCCATGGACAGGACCCGCCGGATACGCAGTATTTT
CDR3aa: CATSESHGQDPPDTQYF

v_gene: TRBV5-4
d_gene: NA
abundance: NA
j_gene: TRBJ1-1
CDR3nt: TGTGCCAGCAGCTTGGTGACAGCCACTGAAGCTTTCTTT
CDR3aa: CASSLVTATEAFF

v_gene: TRBV27
d_gene: TRBD1
abundance: NA
j_gene: TRBJ1-2
CDR3nt: TGTGCCAGCAGTCTTCTCTCGACAGGGATCGGCTATGGCTACACCTTC
CDR3aa: CASSLLSTGIGYGYTF

v_gene: TRBV5-1
d_gene: NA
abundance: NA
j_gene: TRBJ2-1
CDR3nt: TGCGCCAGCAGAGGCCAGGGCCACTCATCTGAGCAGTTCTTC
CDR3aa: CASRGQGHSSEQFF

v_gene: TRBV7-2
d_gene: NA
abundance: few
j_gene: TRBJ2-7
CDR3nt: TGTGCCAGCAGCTTCAGGGACAAGAGGGAGCAGTACTTC
CDR3aa: CASSFRDKREQYF

v_gene: TRBV10-3
d_gene: TRBD1
abundance: few
j_gene: TRBJ1-5
CDR3nt: TGTGCCATCAGTGAGACAGGGGGCACTCAGCCCCAGCATTTT
CDR3aa: CAISETGGTQPQHF

v_gene: TRBV11-2
d_gene: NA
abundance: once
j_gene: TRBJ1-4
CDR3nt: TGTGCCAGCAGCACAATGACAGGACTCTCAACTAATGAAAAACTGTTTTTT
CDR3aa: CASSTMTGLSTNEKLFF

v_gene: TRBV5-1
d_gene: TRBD2
abundance: NA
j_gene: TRBJ2-1
CDR3nt: TGCGCCAGCAGCTTGGTCGGGGGAGGGCACTACAATGAGCAGTTCTTC
CDR3aa: CASSLVGGGHYNEQFF